The present TCR beta chain was sequenced within a study of shared clonotypes between healthy human individuals. The repertoire was sequenced with immunoSEQ multiplex PCR; TCRdb's copy has only in-frame clones and lacks some. The sample holds 1 million to 1.2 million clones, roughly 80% seen once. The V gene's germline CDR1 is SGHAT and CDR2 FQNNGV. The CDR3 has 15 amino acids. V was trimmed by 1 base and J by 5 bases, leaving 14 bases between them. The TCR was taken from a man younger than 35 in good health. Some clones in this sample may be carry-over from other donors' samples. The specimen sequenced was memory CD4+ T cells from PBMCs. Subset meaning: CD45RA-negative fraction. The chain uses TRBV11-2 and TRBJ2-5, with a tentative D call TRBD1 (6 bases). As DNA, the CDR3 is TGTGCCAGCAGCTTAGTTACAGGGCCAGGGGAGACCCAGTACTTC. This codes for CASSLVTGPGETQYF.